These T cell receptor beta chains were read from a single sample in a study of blood T cell repertoires in COVID-19. TCRdb keeps only in-frame clones here, not all; method: immunoSEQ multiplex PCR. The profile shows some 300,000 clones, about nine tenths of them singletons. The source material was PBMCs or T cells enriched from blood (not recorded which). These receptors originate from a woman between 50 and 59 years old who had been exposed to COVID-19. Both conserved end residues are part of each CDR3. D genes are given only for firm matches. Size values are once, few and many counts, or a class for expanded clones, and some rows have none.

D	V	J	size	DNA	CDR3
TRBD1	TRBV7-8	TRBJ1-2	.	TGTGCCAGCAGCTTGGGACAGGGAAAAGCTAACTATGGCTACACCTTC	CASSLGQGKANYGYTF
.	TRBV3-1/TRBV3-2	TRBJ1-6	.	TGTGCCAGCAGCCAGACAGGACCCTATAATTCACCCCTCCACTTT	CASSQTGPYNSPLHF
.	TRBV6-5	TRBJ2-5	.	TGTGCCAGCGAGGGAAAGGAAGAGACCCAGTACTTC	CASEGKEETQYF
.	TRBV19	TRBJ1-4	.	TGTGCCAGTAGTATAAGGGTCGGAGGTACGGCCTGGCGTAATGAAAAACTGTTTTTT	CASSIRVGGTAWRNEKLFF
TRBD1	TRBV14	TRBJ2-5	.	TGTGCCAGCAGCCAAGGGTACACAGGGGTTTCAGAGACCCAGTACTTC	CASSQGYTGVSETQYF
TRBD1	TRBV5-1	TRBJ2-5	.	TGCGCCAGCAGCTCCGGGACAGGGGATAGAGAGACCCAGTACTTC	CASSSGTGDRETQYF
.	TRBV13	TRBJ1-4	.	TGTGCCAGCAGCCAGGGTAGTATAGGATCGAATGAAAAACTGTTTTTT	CASSQGSIGSNEKLFF
TRBD2	TRBV9	TRBJ2-1	.	TGTGCCAGCAGCCCCGAAGCGGGGACCTACAATGAGCAGTTCTTC	CASSPEAGTYNEQFF
.	TRBV4-1	TRBJ2-5	once	TGCGCCAGCAGCCAATCGACATCAAAGAAAGAGACCCAGTACTTC	CASSQSTSKKETQYF
.	TRBV15	TRBJ2-7	.	TGTGCCACCAGCAGAGACGGCGGGGACCCCTACGAGCAGTACTTC	CATSRDGGDPYEQYF
.	TRBV18	TRBJ1-5	.	TGTGCCAGCTCACCTGTTCCAGAAAGCAATCAGCCCCAGCATTTT	CASSPVPESNQPQHF
TRBD2	TRBV7-9	TRBJ2-1	.	TGTGCCAGCAGCTTGGGCGGGTTTCGGCGGGGGGACAATGAGCAGTTCTTC	CASSLGGFRRGDNEQFF
.	TRBV5-6	TRBJ1-2	.	TGTGCCAGTGCCGGGACTTCATATGGCTACACCTTC	CASAGTSYGYTF
.	TRBV4-2	TRBJ1-3	.	TGTGCCAGCAGCCAAGATTTCGCGGGGAACTCTGGAAACACCATATATTTT	CASSQDFAGNSGNTIYF
TRBD2	TRBV3-1/TRBV3-2	TRBJ2-3	.	TGTGCCAGCAGCCCCTGGACTAGCGGGGGGCCCAATACGCAGTATTTT	CASSPWTSGGPNTQYF
TRBD1	TRBV30	TRBJ1-2	.	TGTGCCTGGATAAAAGGGACAGGGGGCGCACGAAGCGGCTACACCTTC	CAWIKGTGGARSGYTF
.	TRBV7-9	TRBJ2-3	once	TGTGCCAGCAGCTTAGGCCAGGGCCGGACAGATACGCAGTATTTT	CASSLGQGRTDTQYF
TRBD2	TRBV5-1	TRBJ2-3	.	TGCGCCAGCAGCTTGGGCCTAGCGGGGGCCCTCTCCATTAGCACAGATACGCAGTATTTT	CASSLGLAGALSISTDTQYF
TRBD1	TRBV15	TRBJ1-2	.	TGTGCCACCAGCAGAGCCGGGACAGGGGACGGCTACACCTTC	CATSRAGTGDGYTF
TRBD1	TRBV11-2	TRBJ1-6	.	TGTGCCAGCAGCGCTCAAATCAGACAGGGGAAAAGTTCACCCCTCCACTTT	CASSAQIRQGKSSPLHF
TRBD2	TRBV7-9	TRBJ2-1	.	TGTGCCAGCAGCTTCCTGGGGGGGAATGAGCAGTTCTTC	CASSFLGGNEQFF
TRBD2	TRBV13	TRBJ2-1	.	TGTGCCAGCAGCCTACACCCGGGACTAGCGGACAATGAGCAGTTCTTC	CASSLHPGLADNEQFF
.	TRBV2	TRBJ1-1	.	TGTGCCAGCAGTGTGGGCGAAGGAGGAGCTTTCTTT	CASSVGEGGAFF
TRBD1	TRBV5-3	TRBJ2-6	once	TGTGCCAGAAGCTTCACCGGGACAGGGGGCCTCGAAGATGGGGCCAACGTCCTGACTTTC	CARSFTGTGGLEDGANVLTF
.	TRBV11-2	TRBJ2-2	.	TGTGCCAGCAGCCCCCCGACAGTGAACACCGGGGAGCTGTTTTTT	CASSPPTVNTGELFF
.	TRBV7-9	TRBJ2-7	.	TGTGCCAGCAGAGATCCCGGGCGGGACAGCACCTACGAGCAGTACTTC	CASRDPGRDSTYEQYF
.	TRBV2	TRBJ2-5	.	TGTGCCAGCAGGGCAGTCACTTCTAGCGAGACCCAGTACTTC	CASRAVTSSETQYF
TRBD2	TRBV5-4	TRBJ2-5	.	TGTGCCAGCAGCTTGGAGTTAGCGGGGGGCGGGAAGACCCAGTACTTC	CASSLELAGGGKTQYF
TRBD2	TRBV2	TRBJ2-7	.	TGTGCCAGCAGTGAATCAGTAAGTCTAGCGGGTCCCGAGCAGTACTTC	CASSESVSLAGPEQYF
TRBD1	TRBV29-1	TRBJ1-4	few	TGCAGCGCGACAGGGGGCGCCGGAGAAAAACTGTTTTTT	CSATGGAGEKLFF
TRBD1	TRBV28	TRBJ2-3	.	TGTGCCAGCAGTTTTCATGCAGAGGGACAGGGTATTACAGATACGCAGTATTTT	CASSFHAEGQGITDTQYF